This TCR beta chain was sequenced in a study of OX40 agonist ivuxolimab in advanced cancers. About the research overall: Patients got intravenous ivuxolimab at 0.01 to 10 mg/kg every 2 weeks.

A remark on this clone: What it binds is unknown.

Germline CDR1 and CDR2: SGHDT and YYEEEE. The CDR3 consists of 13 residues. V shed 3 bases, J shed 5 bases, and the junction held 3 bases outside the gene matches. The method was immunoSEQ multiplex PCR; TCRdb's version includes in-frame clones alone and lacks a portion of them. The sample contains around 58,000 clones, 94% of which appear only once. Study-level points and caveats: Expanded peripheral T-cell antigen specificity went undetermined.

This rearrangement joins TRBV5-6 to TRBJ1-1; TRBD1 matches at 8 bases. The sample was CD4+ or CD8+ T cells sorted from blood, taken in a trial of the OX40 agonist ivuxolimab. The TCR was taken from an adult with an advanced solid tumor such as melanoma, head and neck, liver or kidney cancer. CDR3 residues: CASSSGGLTEAFF. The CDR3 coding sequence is TGTGCCAGCAGCTCAGGGGGCTTAACTGAAGCTTTCTTT. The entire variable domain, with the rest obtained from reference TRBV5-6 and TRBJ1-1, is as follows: DAGVTQSPTHLIKTRGQQVTLRCSPKSGHDTVSWYQQALGQGPQFIFQYYEEEERQRGNFPDRFSGHQFPNYSSELNVNALLLGDSALYLCASSSGGLTEAFFGQGTRLTVV.